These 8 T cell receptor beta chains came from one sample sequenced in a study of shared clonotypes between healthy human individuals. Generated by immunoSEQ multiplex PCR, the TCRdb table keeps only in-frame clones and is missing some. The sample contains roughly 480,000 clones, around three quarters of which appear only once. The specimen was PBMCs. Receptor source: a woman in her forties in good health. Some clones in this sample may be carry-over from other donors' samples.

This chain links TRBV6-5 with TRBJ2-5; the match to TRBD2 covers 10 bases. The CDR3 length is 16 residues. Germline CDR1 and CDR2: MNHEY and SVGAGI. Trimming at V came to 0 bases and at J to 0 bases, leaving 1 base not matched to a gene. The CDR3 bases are TGTGCCAGCAGTTACTCCCTAGCGGGGGACCAAGAGACCCAGTACTTC. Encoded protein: CASSYSLAGDQETQYF.

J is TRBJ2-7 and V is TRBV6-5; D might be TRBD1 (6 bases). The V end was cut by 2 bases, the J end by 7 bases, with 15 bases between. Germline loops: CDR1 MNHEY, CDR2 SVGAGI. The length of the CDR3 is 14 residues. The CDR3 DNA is TGTGCCAGCAGTTACCGGGACACCACCATAGAGCAGTACTTC. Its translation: CASSYRDTTIEQYF.

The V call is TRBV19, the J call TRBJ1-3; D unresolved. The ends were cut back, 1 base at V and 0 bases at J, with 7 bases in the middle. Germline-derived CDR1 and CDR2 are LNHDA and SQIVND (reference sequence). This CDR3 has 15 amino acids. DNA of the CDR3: TGTGCCAGTAGTATAGCCCGGGACTCTGGAAACACCATATATTTT. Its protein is CASSIARDSGNTIYF.

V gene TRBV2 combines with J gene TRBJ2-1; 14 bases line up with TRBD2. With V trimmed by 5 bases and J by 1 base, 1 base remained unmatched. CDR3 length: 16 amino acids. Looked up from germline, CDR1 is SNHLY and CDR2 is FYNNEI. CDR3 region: CASSRLAGGSYNEQFF. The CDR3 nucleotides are TGTGCCAGCAGTCGACTAGCGGGAGGGTCCTACAATGAGCAGTTCTTC.

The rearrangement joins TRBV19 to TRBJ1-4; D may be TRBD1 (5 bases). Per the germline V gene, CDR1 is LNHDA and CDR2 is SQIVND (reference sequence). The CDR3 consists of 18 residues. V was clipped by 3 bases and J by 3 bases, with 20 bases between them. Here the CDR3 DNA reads TGTGCCAGTAGTATCCCCTTCTTCGAGACGGGGGCTAATGAAAAACTGTTTTTT. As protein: CASSIPFFETGANEKLFF.

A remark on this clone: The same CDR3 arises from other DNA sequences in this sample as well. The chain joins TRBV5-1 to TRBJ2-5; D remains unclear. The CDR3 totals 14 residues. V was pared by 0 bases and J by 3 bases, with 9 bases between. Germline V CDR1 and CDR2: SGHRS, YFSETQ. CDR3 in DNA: TGCGCCAGCAGCTTGGCCGGCGGAGAAGAGACCCAGTACTTC. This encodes CASSLAGGEETQYF.

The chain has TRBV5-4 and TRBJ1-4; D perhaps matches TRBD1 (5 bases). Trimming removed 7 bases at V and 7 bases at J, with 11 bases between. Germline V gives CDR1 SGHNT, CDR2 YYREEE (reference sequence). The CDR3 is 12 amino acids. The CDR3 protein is CASRQGTEKLFF. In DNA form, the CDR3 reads TGTGCCAGCCGGCAGGGTACTGAAAAACTGTTTTTT. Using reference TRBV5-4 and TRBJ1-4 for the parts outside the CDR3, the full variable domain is ETGVTQSPTHLIKTRGQQVTLRCSSQSGHNTVSWYQQALGQGPQFIFQYYREEENGRGNFPPRFSGLQFPNYSSELNVNALELDDSALYLCASRQGTEKLFFGSGTQLSVL.

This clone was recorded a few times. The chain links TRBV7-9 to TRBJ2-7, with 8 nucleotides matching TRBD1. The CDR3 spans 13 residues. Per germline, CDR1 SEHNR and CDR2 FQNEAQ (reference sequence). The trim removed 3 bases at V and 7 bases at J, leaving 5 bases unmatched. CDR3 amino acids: CASSLTGVGEQYF. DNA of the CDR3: TGTGCCAGCAGCTTGACAGGGGTGGGGGAGCAGTACTTC.